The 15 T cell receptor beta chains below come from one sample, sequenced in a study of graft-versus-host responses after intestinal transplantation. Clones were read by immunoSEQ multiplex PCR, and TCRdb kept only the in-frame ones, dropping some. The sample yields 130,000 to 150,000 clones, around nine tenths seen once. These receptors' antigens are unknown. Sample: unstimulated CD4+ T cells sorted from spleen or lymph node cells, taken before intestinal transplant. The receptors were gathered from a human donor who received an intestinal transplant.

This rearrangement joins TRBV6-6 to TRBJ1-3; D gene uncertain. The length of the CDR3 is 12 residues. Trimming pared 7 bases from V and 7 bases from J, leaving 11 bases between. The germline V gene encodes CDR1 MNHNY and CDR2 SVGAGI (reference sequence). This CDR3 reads CASTAHGNTIYF. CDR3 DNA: TGTGCCAGCACCGCTCATGGGAACACCATATATTTT.

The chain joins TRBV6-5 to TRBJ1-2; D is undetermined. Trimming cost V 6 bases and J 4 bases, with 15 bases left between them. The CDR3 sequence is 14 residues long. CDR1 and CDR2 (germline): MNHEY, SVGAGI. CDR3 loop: CASRNRVLAYGYTF. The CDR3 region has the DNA TGTGCCAGCAGGAACAGAGTTCTCGCCTATGGCTACACCTTC.

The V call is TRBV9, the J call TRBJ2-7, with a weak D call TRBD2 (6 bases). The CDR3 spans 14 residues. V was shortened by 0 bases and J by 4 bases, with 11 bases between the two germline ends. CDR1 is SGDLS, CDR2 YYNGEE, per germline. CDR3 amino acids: CASSVGLEPYEQYF. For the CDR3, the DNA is TGTGCCAGCAGCGTAGGACTAGAACCTTACGAGCAGTACTTC.

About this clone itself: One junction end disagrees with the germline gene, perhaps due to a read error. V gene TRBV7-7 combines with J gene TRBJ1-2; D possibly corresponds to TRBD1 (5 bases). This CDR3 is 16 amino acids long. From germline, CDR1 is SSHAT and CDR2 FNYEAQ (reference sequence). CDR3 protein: CASKLSGTPDHYGYTF. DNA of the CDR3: TGTGCTAGCAAACTTTCCGGGACCCCGGACCACTATGGCTACACCTTC.

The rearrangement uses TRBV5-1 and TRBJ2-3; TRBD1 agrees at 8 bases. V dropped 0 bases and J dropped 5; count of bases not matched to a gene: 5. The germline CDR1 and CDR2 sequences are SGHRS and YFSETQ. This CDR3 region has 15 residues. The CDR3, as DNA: TGCGCCAGCAGCTTGGCGGGACAGGACGGAGATACGCAGTATTTT. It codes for CASSLAGQDGDTQYF.

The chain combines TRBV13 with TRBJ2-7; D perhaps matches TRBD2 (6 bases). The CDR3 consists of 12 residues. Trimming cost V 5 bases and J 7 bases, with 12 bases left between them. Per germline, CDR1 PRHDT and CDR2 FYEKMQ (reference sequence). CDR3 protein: CASSNRGWEQYF. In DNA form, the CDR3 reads TGTGCCAGCAGCAACCGGGGGTGGGAGCAGTACTTC.

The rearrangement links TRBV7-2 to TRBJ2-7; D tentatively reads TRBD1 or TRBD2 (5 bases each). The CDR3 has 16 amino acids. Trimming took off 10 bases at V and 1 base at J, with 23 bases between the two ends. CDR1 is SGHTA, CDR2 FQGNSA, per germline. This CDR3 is CATGGRDGLVSYEQYF. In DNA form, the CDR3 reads TGTGCCACCGGCGGCCGGGACGGACTCGTGTCCTACGAGCAGTACTTC.

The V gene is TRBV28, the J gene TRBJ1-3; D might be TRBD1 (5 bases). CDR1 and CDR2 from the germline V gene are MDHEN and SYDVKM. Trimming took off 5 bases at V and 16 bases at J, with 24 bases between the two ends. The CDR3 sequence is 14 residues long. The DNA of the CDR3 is TGTGCCAGCAGTCCAAATTATGAACGGGGCGCGGGGTATTTT. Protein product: CASSPNYERGAGYF.

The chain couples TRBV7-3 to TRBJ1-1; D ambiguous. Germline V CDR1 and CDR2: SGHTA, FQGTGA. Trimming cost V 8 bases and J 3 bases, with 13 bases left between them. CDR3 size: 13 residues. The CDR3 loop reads CASGRRTDTEAFF. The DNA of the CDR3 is TGTGCCAGCGGCAGGAGAACGGACACTGAAGCTTTCTTT.

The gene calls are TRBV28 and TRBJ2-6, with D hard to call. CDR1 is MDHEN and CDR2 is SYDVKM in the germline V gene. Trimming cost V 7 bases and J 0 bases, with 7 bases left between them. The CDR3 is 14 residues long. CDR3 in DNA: TGTGCCAGCACCCTTAGCTCTGGGGCCAACGTCCTGACTTTC. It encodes CASTLSSGANVLTF.

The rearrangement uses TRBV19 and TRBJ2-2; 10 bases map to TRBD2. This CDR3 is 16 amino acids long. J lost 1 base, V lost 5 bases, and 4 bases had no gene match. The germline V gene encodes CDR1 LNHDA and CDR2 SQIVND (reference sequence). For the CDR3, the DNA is TGTGCCAGTAGTTTACCTAGCGGGAGGAACACCGGGGAGCTGTTTTTT. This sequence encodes CASSLPSGRNTGELFF.

The CDR3 loop is CAWGASGSYNEQFF. The DNA of the CDR3 is TGTGCCTGGGGGGCTAGCGGGAGCTACAATGAGCAGTTCTTC. V and J are TRBV30 and TRBJ2-1, with 10 bases fitting TRBD2. V shed 5 bases and J 3 bases; nucleotides not matched to a gene: 4. Germline V gene data show CDR1 as GTSNPN and CDR2 as SVGIG (reference sequence). The CDR3 runs to 14 residues.

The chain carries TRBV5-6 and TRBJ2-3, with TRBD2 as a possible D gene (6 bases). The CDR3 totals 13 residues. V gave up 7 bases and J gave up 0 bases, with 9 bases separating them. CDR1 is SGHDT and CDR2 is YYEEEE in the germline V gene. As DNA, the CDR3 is TGTGCCAGCTGGGACTCAAGCACAGATACGCAGTATTTT. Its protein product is CASWDSSTDTQYF.

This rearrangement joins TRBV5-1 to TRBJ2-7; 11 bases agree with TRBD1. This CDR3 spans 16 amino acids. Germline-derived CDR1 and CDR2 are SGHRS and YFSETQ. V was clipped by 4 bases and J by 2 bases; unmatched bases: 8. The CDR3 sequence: CASSLIGTGGTYEQYF. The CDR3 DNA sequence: TGCGCCAGCAGCCTTATCGGGACAGGGGGGACCTACGAGCAGTACTTC.

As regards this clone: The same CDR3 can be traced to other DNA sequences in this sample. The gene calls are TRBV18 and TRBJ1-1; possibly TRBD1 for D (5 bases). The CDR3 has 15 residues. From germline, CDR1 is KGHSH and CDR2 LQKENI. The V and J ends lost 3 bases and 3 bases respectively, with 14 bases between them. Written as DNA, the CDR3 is TGTGCCAGCTCACCTGGGCAGGGTGGAGACACTGAAGCTTTCTTT. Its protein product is CASSPGQGGDTEAFF. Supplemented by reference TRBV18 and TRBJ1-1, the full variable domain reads NAGVMQNPRHLVRRRGQEARLRCSPMKGHSHVYWYRQLPEEGLKFMVYLQKENIIDESGMPKERFSAEFPKEGPSILRIQQVVRGDSAAYFCASSPGQGGDTEAFFGQGTRLTVV.